These 28 T cell receptor beta chains were sequenced from one sample in a study of CD8 T cells in Susac syndrome. cDNA came from approximately 0.5 to 1 ug RNA primed by random hexamers. A single record per CDR3 protein comes from TCRdb applying MiXCR to the immunoSEQ multiplex PCR reads. The table has 75,000 to 80,000 distinct CDR3 sequences, approximately 94% seen once. The sequenced sample was CD8+ T cells from PBMCs. These receptors all stem from a human donor with Susac syndrome.

The chain employs TRBV2 and TRBJ2-7; D gene uncertain. V shed 0 bases and J shed 4 bases, with 7 bases lying between them. The germline gives CDR1 SNHLY, CDR2 FYNNEI. The CDR3 totals 13 residues. CDR3 in DNA: TGTGCCAGCAGTGAAGCGGCGCGGTACGAGCAGTACTTC. Protein: CASSEAARYEQYF.

The CDR3 bases are TGTGCCAGCAGTGAAGAAAGGGATACGCAGTATTTT. Residues: CASSEERDTQYF. The V and J genes are TRBV2 and TRBJ2-3; D is undetermined. V was clipped by 1 base and J by 6 bases, with 5 bases between them. This CDR3 has 12 amino acids. From germline, CDR1 is SNHLY and CDR2 FYNNEI.

The chain uses TRBV3-1 and TRBJ1-2; TRBD1 matches 10 bases. Germline CDR1 reads LGHDT; CDR2 reads YNNKEL (reference sequence). This CDR3 comprises 14 residues. J gave up 4 bases and V 4 bases, and 3 bases lay outside the gene matches. The CDR3 sequence: CASSPGTGAYGYTF. CDR3 sequence (DNA): TGTGCCAGCAGCCCCGGGACAGGGGCCTATGGCTACACCTTC.

This clonotype showed up just once. The J gene is TRBJ2-2, the V gene TRBV20-1, with no clear D. Germline values: CDR1 DFQATT, CDR2 SNEGSKA (reference sequence). The CDR3 is made up of 13 amino acids. Trimming shortened V by 6 bases and J by 4 bases, and 12 bases separated the two germline ends. The CDR3 region is CSAPSRGTGELFF. The CDR3 region has the DNA TGCAGTGCCCCGTCTAGAGGCACCGGGGAGCTGTTTTTT.

The V and J genes are TRBV9 and TRBJ1-1; D unclear. Deletions cut 4 bases from V and 6 bases from J, with 13 bases between. This CDR3 spans 13 amino acids. The germline CDR1 and CDR2 sequences are SGDLS and YYNGEE. The CDR3 protein is CASSLHEGPEAFF. CDR3 bases: TGTGCCAGCAGCCTCCATGAGGGCCCTGAAGCTTTCTTT.

CDR3 in DNA: TGCAGTGTTGGTGGTCTTAAAGGGGGCTCACCCCTCCACTTT. This gives the protein CSVGGLKGGSPLHF. The chain carries TRBV20-1 and TRBJ1-6; 7 bases are a match to TRBD1. Germline assignment: CDR1 DFQATT and CDR2 SNEGSKA (reference sequence). The CDR3 covers 14 residues. V shed 7 bases, J shed 10 bases, and the junction held 13 bases outside the gene matches.

This clonotype was observed once. A read error may account for a junction end that differs from germline. The rearrangement joins TRBV6-5 to TRBJ2-2; 10 bases are shared with TRBD1. The length of the CDR3 is 15 residues. Germline CDR1 is MNHEY and CDR2 is SVGAGI. The CDR3 protein is CASKLTGGNTEELFF. In DNA form, the CDR3 reads TGTGCCAGCAAATTGACAGGGGGCAACACCGAGGAGCTGTTTTTT.

This chain joins TRBV3-1 and TRBJ2-5; D is possibly TRBD2 (7 bases). The germline CDR1 and CDR2 sequences are LGHDT and YNNKEL (reference sequence). V lost 2 bases and J 5 bases, leaving 18 bases between the germline ends. The CDR3 runs to 16 residues. CDR3 nucleotide sequence: TGTGCCAGCAGCCAATTCTCTGCGGGGGCACGGGAGACCCAGTACTTC. Protein sequence: CASSQFSAGARETQYF.

This sequence joins TRBV4-3 and TRBJ2-5; D gene ambiguous. Between the trimmed V and J ends, which lost 0 bases and 5 bases, there was a span of 10 bases. The CDR3 is made up of 14 amino acids. Germline V gene sequence: CDR1 LGHNA, CDR2 YSLEER. CDR3 in amino acids: CASSQDVEYETQYF. The DNA for the CDR3 is TGCGCCAGCAGCCAAGACGTCGAGTACGAGACCCAGTACTTC.

The gene calls are TRBV7-6 and TRBJ2-5; no reliable D call. V lost 2 bases and J lost 5, with 15 bases in between. This CDR3 is built from 15 residues. CDR1 and CDR2 (germline): SGHVS, FNYEAQ. The CDR3 sequence is CASSLTWTARETQYF. For the CDR3, the DNA is TGTGCCAGCAGCTTAACCTGGACGGCCCGGGAGACCCAGTACTTC.

The CDR3 DNA sequence: TGTGCCAGCAGTTTATCCCGAGAGGACGAGCAGTACTTC. This translates into CASSLSREDEQYF. The J gene is TRBJ2-7, the V gene TRBV27; D is ambiguous. The CDR3 loop spans 13 amino acids. The V gene lost 0 bases and the J gene lost 5 bases, with 8 bases spanning the gap. CDR1 is MNHEY and CDR2 is SMNVEV in the germline V gene (reference sequence).

V gene TRBV5-1 combines with J gene TRBJ2-7, with D perhaps being TRBD1 or TRBD2 (5 bases each). This CDR3 spans 15 amino acids. Germline lookup yields CDR1 SGHRS and CDR2 YFSETQ. Trimming stripped 5 bases from V and 0 bases from J, with 15 bases between. The DNA for the CDR3 is TGCGCCAGCAGGTGGACTGGGGACGCCTCCTACGAGCAGTACTTC. Its protein product is CASRWTGDASYEQYF.

The gene calls are TRBV9 and TRBJ2-7; D call uncertain. Looked up from germline, CDR1 is SGDLS and CDR2 is YYNGEE. The CDR3 loop spans 14 amino acids. V gave up 0 bases and J gave up 2 bases, with 9 bases separating them. CDR3 sequence: CASSVGEEPYEQYF. In nucleotides, the CDR3 is TGTGCCAGCAGCGTAGGAGAGGAACCCTACGAGCAGTACTTC. The full variable domain, completed using reference TRBV9 and TRBJ2-7, is DSGVTQTPKHLITATGQRVTLRCSPRSGDLSVYWYQQSLDQGLQFLIQYYNGEERAKGNILERFSAQQFPDLHSELNLSSLELGDSALYFCASSVGEEPYEQYFGPGTRLTVT.

The J gene is TRBJ1-3, the V gene TRBV4-3, with D maybe TRBD1 (5 bases). Germline V gene sequence: CDR1 LGHNA, CDR2 YSLEER. Trimming left V 0 bases short and J 4 bases short, with 10 bases between. This CDR3 has 15 amino acids. CDR3 region: CASSQEAGWGNTIYF. Here the CDR3 DNA reads TGCGCCAGCAGCCAAGAGGCAGGGTGGGGAAACACCATATATTTT.

This clonotype showed up just once. The rearrangement links TRBV12-5 to TRBJ1-1, with D uncertain. V was pared by 6 bases and J by 1 base, with 9 bases between. This CDR3 has 13 amino acids. Germline V CDR1 and CDR2: LGHNT, FRNRAP. The CDR3 nucleotides read TGTGCTAGTGGGGCCGCGGGGAACACTGAAGCTTTCTTT. The encoded protein is CASGAAGNTEAFF.

The DNA of the CDR3 is TGCAGTGCTAGAGATCCCAGGGGAAGTGCTGGGGCCAACGTCCTGACTTTC. It is translated as CSARDPRGSAGANVLTF. The chain carries TRBV20-1 and TRBJ2-6, with a weak D call TRBD1 (6 bases). Germline loops: CDR1 DFQATT, CDR2 SNEGSKA (reference sequence). This CDR3 has 17 amino acids. V was trimmed by 0 bases and J by 2 bases, leaving 14 bases between them.

The chain employs TRBV30 and TRBJ1-1, with D possibly matching TRBD1 (5 bases). Germline V gene sequence: CDR1 GTSNPN, CDR2 SVGIG (reference sequence). This CDR3 region has 14 residues. V shed 2 bases and J shed 6 bases, with 16 bases lying between them. The CDR3 nucleotides read TGTGCCTGGAGTATCCGGGACGGGGTATCTGAAGCTTTCTTT. As protein: CAWSIRDGVSEAFF.

This sequence joins TRBV4-1 and TRBJ1-1; D ambiguous. Germline V lookup: CDR1 MGHRA, CDR2 YSYEKL. The CDR3 contains 14 residues. The V end was cut by 6 bases, the J end by 1 base, with 12 bases between. CDR3 DNA: TGCGCCAGCAGTTTGGAGCAGAAGAACACTGAAGCTTTCTTT. Its translation is CASSLEQKNTEAFF.

The V gene is TRBV7-9, the J gene TRBJ2-3; D may be TRBD1 (5 bases). Germline V lookup: CDR1 SEHNR, CDR2 FQNEAQ (reference sequence). This CDR3 comprises 13 residues. Between the trimmed V and J ends, which lost 4 bases and 2 bases, there was a span of 7 bases. For the CDR3, the DNA is TGTGCCAGCAGCTGGGGCCTCACAGATACGCAGTATTTT. Residues: CASSWGLTDTQYF.

The chain has TRBV15 and TRBJ2-1; no clear D. Looked up from germline, CDR1 is LNHNV and CDR2 is YYDKDF (reference sequence). Trimming took 5 bases from V and 8 from J, leaving 16 bases between them. The CDR3 totals 14 residues. The CDR3 bases are TGTGCCACCAGCCCGGTTATGGCCATCGATGAGCAGTTCTTC. Translating it yields CATSPVMAIDEQFF.

The chain has TRBV7-9 and TRBJ1-5; D is undetermined. The CDR3 runs to 13 residues. Trimming stripped 6 bases from V and 7 bases from J, with 13 bases between. In germline, CDR1 is SEHNR, CDR2 FQNEAQ (reference sequence). The CDR3 spells CASSHGMGQPQHF. The CDR3 coding sequence is TGTGCCAGCAGTCACGGGATGGGCCAGCCCCAGCATTTT.

V and J are TRBV4-1 and TRBJ1-1; D call uncertain. Trimming took off 1 base at V and 7 bases at J, with 7 bases between the two ends. This CDR3 is 12 amino acids long. Germline CDR1 MGHRA, CDR2 YSYEKL. In DNA form, the CDR3 reads TGCGCCAGCAGCCAAGGGAGAGGTGAAGCTTTCTTT. It codes for CASSQGRGEAFF.

This chain links TRBV7-6 with TRBJ2-7, with a possible D match to TRBD1 (6 bases). CDR3 size: 16 residues. V dropped 5 bases and J dropped 3 bases, with 20 bases sitting between them. Germline V gene sequence: CDR1 SGHVS, CDR2 FNYEAQ. In nucleotides, the CDR3 is TGTGCCAGCAGCCCAAAGGGGGAACAGGGATTCTACGAGCAGTACTTC. Its protein is CASSPKGEQGFYEQYF.

CDR3 sequence (DNA): TGCAGCGCCCCGGGACTAGCGGGGGGGCCCCACAATGAGCAGTTCTTC. Encoded protein: CSAPGLAGGPHNEQFF. V and J are TRBV29-1 and TRBJ2-1, with 16 nucleotides matching TRBD2. The V gene end was trimmed by 7 bases and the J gene end by 5 bases; junction bases not matched to a gene: 8. The CDR3 has 16 amino acids. The V gene's germline CDR1 is SQVTM and CDR2 ANQGSEA.

V and J are TRBV29-1 and TRBJ2-3, with TRBD2 identical over 7 bases. The CDR3 has 16 residues. Germline V lookup: CDR1 SQVTM, CDR2 ANQGSEA. V lost 4 bases, J lost 2 bases, and 12 bases stayed unmatched. CDR3 coding DNA: TGCAGCGTTGTCCTGGCTAGCGGACCTTTCACAGATACGCAGTATTTT. Amino acid sequence: CSVVLASGPFTDTQYF.

The count of this clonotype is one. The J gene is TRBJ2-1, the V gene TRBV4-1, with 10 nucleotides matching TRBD2. The V gene's germline CDR1 is MGHRA and CDR2 YSYEKL. With V trimmed by 3 bases and J by 5 bases, 4 bases remained unmatched. The CDR3 has 15 amino acids. In DNA, the CDR3 is TGCGCCAGCAGCCATCGACTAGCGGGTAACAATGAGCAGTTCTTC. Translation gives CASSHRLAGNNEQFF.

The V and J genes are TRBV6-5 and TRBJ2-7; 7 nucleotides match TRBD2. Per the germline V gene, CDR1 is MNHEY and CDR2 is SVGAGI. The CDR3 sequence is 15 residues long. The ends lost 0 bases at V and 1 base at J; junction bases unmatched: 3. The chain's CDR3 is CASSYSSGESYEQYF. The CDR3 coding sequence is TGTGCCAGCAGTTACTCAAGCGGGGAATCCTACGAGCAGTACTTC.

The chain employs TRBV7-9 and TRBJ1-6; 11 bases line up with TRBD1. The CDR3 is made up of 16 amino acids. Trimming removed 5 bases from V and 6 bases from J; junction bases left unmatched: 6. Germline values: CDR1 SEHNR, CDR2 FQNEAQ (reference sequence). The CDR3 loop reads CASSGDRGFGNSPLHF. The CDR3 nucleotides are TGTGCCAGCAGCGGGGACAGGGGGTTCGGTAATTCACCCCTCCACTTT.